This TCR beta chain was sequenced during a study of cytomegalovirus exposure and HLA in healthy donors. Study results and limitations: As a later analysis showed, a missense DCLRE1C variant was linked to trimming of TCR beta V- and J-genes.

On this clone itself: Its antigen is still unknown.

The CDR3 is 14 amino acids. Germline-derived CDR1 and CDR2 are SGHNT and YYREEE (reference sequence). The V and J ends lost 5 bases and 0 bases respectively, with 9 bases between them. The PCR used 60 Vbeta and 13 Jbeta primers. Data came from immunoSEQ multiplex PCR; TCRdb stores just in-frame clones and leaves some out. The profile covers about 120,000 clones, with about 75% appearing a single time and approximately 28% taken by the ten largest. The source material was PBMCs. The genes are TRBV5-4 and TRBJ1-3; no clear D. The origin of this receptor is a man aged 60-69 years in good health and CMV-seropositive. CDR3 DNA: TGTGCCAGCAGATCACACAACTCTGGAAACACCATATATTTT. This codes for CASRSHNSGNTIYF.